This note documents a single TCR beta chain sequence. Trimming removed 4 bases from V and 0 bases from J; junction bases left unmatched: 6. The CDR3 extends over 15 amino acids. Germline V gene data show CDR1 as SGDLS and CDR2 as YYNGEE. The method was immunoSEQ multiplex PCR; TCRdb's version includes in-frame clones alone and lacks a portion of them. The sample has around 200,000 clones; 80% to 90% are singletons. These data originate in a study of blood T cell repertoires in COVID-19. This clonotype was obtained from a woman aged 18-29 years who had recovered from COVID-19. The specimen sequenced was peripheral blood. The J gene is TRBJ1-1, the V gene TRBV9, with 7 bases identical to TRBD1. The CDR3 DNA follows: TGTGCCAGCAGCTCCCTGACAGGGATGAACACTGAAGCTTTCTTT. Its protein product is CASSSLTGMNTEAFF.